Presented here are 11 T cell receptor beta chains from one specimen sequenced in a study of blood T cell repertoires in COVID-19. Generated by immunoSEQ multiplex PCR, the TCRdb table keeps only in-frame clones and is missing some. The table records about 210,000 clones, under 90% of them present only once. Sequenced input: peripheral blood. The receptors originated from a woman older than 75 with COVID-19, enrolled during active disease.

The rearrangement joins TRBV19 to TRBJ1-6, with 7 bases that match TRBD1. This CDR3 is built from 19 residues. CDR1 is LNHDA and CDR2 is SQIVND in the germline V gene (reference sequence). J was trimmed by 0 bases and V by 4 bases; bases with no gene match: 12. CDR3 DNA: TGTGCCAGTAGTACCGGGACAGACCACACAAGCTCCTATAATTCACCCCTCCACTTT. This codes for CASSTGTDHTSSYNSPLHF.

The chain carries TRBV14 and TRBJ2-2; 11 nucleotides agree with TRBD2. Germline CDR1 is SGHDN and CDR2 is FVKESK. The CDR3 totals 16 residues. With 5 bases clipped from V and 1 base from J, the junction kept 3 bases outside the gene matches. CDR3 loop: CASSATSGRNTGELFF. Here the CDR3 DNA reads TGTGCCAGCAGCGCAACTAGCGGGAGGAACACCGGGGAGCTGTTTTTT. Combining the CDR3 with reference TRBV14 and TRBJ2-2 gives the whole variable domain EAGVTQFPSHSVIEKGQTVTLRCDPISGHDNLYWYRRVMGKEIKFLLHFVKESKQDESGMPNNRFLAERTGGTYSTLKVQPAELEDSGVYFCASSATSGRNTGELFFGEGSRLTVL.

The rearrangement links TRBV5-1 to TRBJ2-7; 7 bases line up with TRBD1. Per the germline V gene, CDR1 is SGHRS and CDR2 is YFSETQ. The CDR3 extends over 14 amino acids. V lost 4 bases and J lost 5; bases outside the gene matches: 9. The CDR3 region has the DNA TGCGCCAGCAGCCCGGGGACAGTATTAGACGAGCAGTACTTC. Protein product: CASSPGTVLDEQYF.

The genes are TRBV7-8 and TRBJ2-7; D unresolved. Germline values: CDR1 SGHVS, CDR2 FQNEAQ. The CDR3 loop spans 11 amino acids. With 2 bases removed from V and 6 bases from J, the gap between germline ends came to 5 bases. CDR3 sequence reads: CASSLYSEQYF. In DNA, the CDR3 is TGTGCCAGCAGCTTATACAGCGAGCAGTACTTC.

The V gene is TRBV18, the J gene TRBJ1-1, with D hard to call. V was shortened by 3 bases and J by 2 bases, with 10 bases between the two germline ends. CDR1 is KGHSH and CDR2 is LQKENI in the germline V gene. There are 14 residues in the CDR3. CDR3 bases: TGTGCCAGCTCACCTCAGGTACAAAACACTGAAGCTTTCTTT. Translated: CASSPQVQNTEAFF.

This chain links TRBV7-8 with TRBJ1-4; weak D call: TRBD1 (6 bases). The germline CDR1 and CDR2 sequences are SGHVS and FQNEAQ. V shed 2 bases and J shed 6 bases, with 10 bases lying between them. The CDR3 is 14 amino acids. The DNA of the CDR3 is TGTGCCAGCAGCTTACAGGGGCAGGATGAAAAACTGTTTTTT. Its translation is CASSLQGQDEKLFF. The full variable domain, with the rest looked up from reference TRBV7-8 and TRBJ1-4, is GAGVSQSPRYKVAKRGQDVALRCDPISGHVSLFWYQQALGQGPEFLTYFQNEAQLDKSGLPSDRFFAERPEGSVSTLKIQRTQQEDSAVYLCASSLQGQDEKLFFGSGTQLSVL.

The chain carries TRBV5-6 and TRBJ1-5, with D maybe TRBD1 (5 bases). CDR3 size: 15 residues. Germline CDR1 is SGHDT and CDR2 is YYEEEE. The V end was cut by 2 bases, the J end by 2 bases, with 11 bases between. CDR3 sequence: CASSFRGVGNQPQHF. The CDR3 region has the DNA TGTGCCAGCAGCTTCCGGGGGGTTGGCAATCAGCCCCAGCATTTT.

CDR3 DNA sequence: TGTGCCAGCCTAGAGGGTGAGCAGTTCTTC. Encoded protein: CASLEGEQFF. This rearrangement joins TRBV2 to TRBJ2-1, with a possible D match to TRBD2 (5 bases). Germline values: CDR1 SNHLY, CDR2 FYNNEI. With 8 bases removed from V and 9 bases from J, the gap between germline ends came to 8 bases. The CDR3 sequence is 10 residues long.

The rearrangement uses TRBV5-1 and TRBJ2-3; 7 bases are shared with TRBD1. With 0 bases clipped from V and 4 bases from J, the junction kept 5 bases outside the gene matches. This CDR3 spans 15 amino acids. CDR1 and CDR2 from the germline V gene are SGHRS and YFSETQ. The CDR3 DNA reads as TGCGCCAGCAGCTTGGGGGTTGACAGGGCAGATACGCAGTATTTT. It yields the protein CASSLGVDRADTQYF.

This chain connects TRBV5-1 to TRBJ2-7; 7 bases line up with TRBD1. The V gene end was trimmed by 0 bases and the J gene end by 4 bases; junction bases not matched to a gene: 10. The CDR3 has 16 residues. Germline V gene sequence: CDR1 SGHRS, CDR2 YFSETQ. The CDR3 coding sequence is TGCGCCAGCAGCTTGGGAGCAGGGGGAGAGGTATACGAGCAGTACTTC. Its translation: CASSLGAGGEVYEQYF. The whole variable domain, remainder taken from reference TRBV5-1 and TRBJ2-7, is KAGVTQTPRYLIKTRGQQVTLSCSPISGHRSVSWYQQTPGQGLQFLFEYFSETQRNKGNFPGRFSGRQFSNSRSEMNVSTLELGDSALYLCASSLGAGGEVYEQYFGPGTRLTVT.

The V and J genes are TRBV13 and TRBJ1-1; D not resolved. Per the germline V gene, CDR1 is PRHDT and CDR2 is FYEKMQ (reference sequence). V was trimmed by 5 bases and J by 7 bases, leaving 11 bases between them. This CDR3 region has 12 residues. Here the CDR3 DNA reads TGTGCCAGCAGCCGGGGAGGAGGTGAAGCTTTCTTT. This translates into CASSRGGGEAFF.